Listed below are T cell receptor beta chains from one sample, sequenced in a study of CD8 T cells in ankylosing spondylitis. Via MiXCR, TCRdb re-called the 5' RACE reads, giving one row per CDR3 protein. The sample carries about 150,000 distinct CDR3 sequences, under 45% recorded once. Sequenced input: synovial fluid, either unsorted or a sorted T cell fraction (not recorded which). All receptors derive from a male donor with ankylosing spondylitis. CDR3s include the opening cysteine and the closing phenylalanine or tryptophan. A D gene is named only where the DNA matches it firmly. Rows give clone size only sometimes, using once, few, many, or a class for an expanded clone.

cdr3_aa clone_size v_call d_call
CSARGGLAGRSYNEQFF few TRBV20-1 TRBD2
CASSPYDGEQFF few TRBV7-9 NA
CASSTGTNYEQYF NA TRBV7-2 TRBD2
CASSQDLGERFTDTQYF few TRBV4-3 NA
CASSSGAPGELFF many TRBV5-1 NA
CSAREGTVEAFF NA TRBV20-1 TRBD1
CASSQLPGLYSNQPQHF NA TRBV4-1 NA
CASSLRDRLYGYTF NA TRBV5-1 TRBD1
CASRQPSGSLGNEQFF NA TRBV11-2 TRBD2
CASSHRPQGDYGYTF NA TRBV4-1 NA
CASSALAGETYEQYF NA TRBV19 NA
CASSLVPAVYGYTF NA TRBV12-3/TRBV12-4 NA
CASSPGTGRDQPQHF NA TRBV7-9 TRBD1
CSDEREGGEQFF NA TRBV29-1 NA
CASSYTTSYNEQFF NA TRBV6-5 NA
CASSVRTSGGADTQYF NA TRBV4-1 TRBD2
CASSSGTGVETQYF NA TRBV7-9 TRBD1
CATSWGQVSYGYTF NA TRBV15 TRBD1
CASSKTGERNGYTF few TRBV4-1 NA
CASSPRGAEAFF NA TRBV27 NA
CAWSVKPNTGELFF many TRBV30 NA
CASSPSDPPLGETQYF few TRBV4-3 NA
CSAGTLAFF NA TRBV20-1 NA
CASSLPLTAEAFF few TRBV28 NA
CASSSDRPNEKLFF NA TRBV6-1 NA
CASRDFNEQFF NA TRBV5-1 NA
CASSKGGQGAVTDTQYF NA TRBV21-1 NA
CASSFTGDPEAFF NA TRBV27 NA
CATEGGSSYEQYF NA TRBV28 TRBD2
CASSLEGAETQYF NA TRBV5-1 TRBD1
CASTLDRVGYTF NA TRBV5-1 TRBD1
CASSPTYWSSYEQYF few TRBV28 NA
CASRAASPSTDTQYF few TRBV27 NA
CATSRVRLNTEAFF few TRBV15 NA
CASSPGGGYLRNNEQFF NA TRBV9 TRBD1
CASSPGQGAYYGYTF NA TRBV5-1 TRBD1
CASSLAAEGLPAFF NA TRBV7-2 NA
CAISVGPRDSSTLHF NA TRBV10-3 NA
CASSQSWRDGTDTQYF NA TRBV3-1 NA
CASLDPKVPENSPLHF few TRBV21-1 NA
CASSWSGTGGTGELFF NA TRBV7-3 TRBD1
CASSPHCGLRAGDGQPQHF NA TRBV21-1 NA
CASSIGTGGDEHFF NA TRBV28 TRBD1
CASRVGPNTGELFF NA TRBV5-1 NA
CASSQATGSLYTEAFF NA TRBV4-1 TRBD1
CASSFGLAGAQYF NA TRBV28 TRBD2
CASTDSLRYNEQFF few TRBV4-2 NA
CASSLGVYEAFF few TRBV13 NA
CASSANRVELVETQYF NA TRBV11-2 NA
CASSPLIGQGQETQYF few TRBV7-9 TRBD1
CASSAPTWEGEQFF NA TRBV19 TRBD2
CAISGGQGEGNTIYF NA TRBV10-3 TRBD1